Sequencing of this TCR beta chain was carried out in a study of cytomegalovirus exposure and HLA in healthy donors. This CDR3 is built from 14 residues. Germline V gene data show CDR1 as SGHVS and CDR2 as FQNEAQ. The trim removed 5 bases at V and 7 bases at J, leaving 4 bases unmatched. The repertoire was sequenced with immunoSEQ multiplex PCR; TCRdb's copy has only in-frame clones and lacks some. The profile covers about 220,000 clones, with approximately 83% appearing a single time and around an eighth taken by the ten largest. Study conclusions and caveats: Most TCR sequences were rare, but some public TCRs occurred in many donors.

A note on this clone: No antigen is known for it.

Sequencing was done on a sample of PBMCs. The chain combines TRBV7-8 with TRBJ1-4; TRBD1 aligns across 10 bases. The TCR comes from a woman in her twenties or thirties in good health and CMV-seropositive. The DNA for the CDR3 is TGTGCCAGCAGCCTAGACAGGGGGCGTGAAAAACTGTTTTTT. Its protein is CASSLDRGREKLFF.